This T cell receptor beta chain was found in a study of blood T cells in healthy people across ages. Study-level results: Aged donors had fewer naive CD4+ cells and lower diversity than long-lived donors.

After removal of 5 bases from V and 0 bases from J, the junction contained 2 bases not matched to a gene. Germline V gene sequence: CDR1 MNHEY, CDR2 SMNVEV (reference sequence). The CDR3 extends over 15 amino acids. In terms of origin and age, donors were healthy Caucasian individuals from Russia aged about 6 to 95. With each sample, at least 6 micrograms of total RNA were extracted. A J-beta primer mix and a sample-barcoded 5' primer were used in a second PCR of roughly 6 to 11 cycles. TCRdb reprocessed the 5' RACE reads via MiXCR and lists one record per CDR3 protein. The data contain over 950,000 distinct CDR3 sequences, approximately 50% of them singletons. There are a few counts of this clonotype. Its antigen remains unknown.

The source of this sequence is an older woman in good health. The chain recombines TRBV27 with TRBJ2-2, with 8 positions matching TRBD2. Sequencing input: blood. CDR3 loop: CASSLGLANTGELFF. For the CDR3, the DNA is TGTGCCAGCAGTCTGGGACTAGCGAACACCGGGGAGCTGTTTTTT.